This TCR beta chain is from a study of T cell responses to AZD1222 COVID-19 vaccine. Germline V gene data show CDR1 as MDHEN and CDR2 as SYDVKM. V was clipped by 3 bases and J by 0 bases, with 9 bases between them. The CDR3 is 15 amino acids. Regarding this clone: Other DNA sequences from this sample encode an identical CDR3 as well.

Sequenced by immunoSEQ multiplex PCR; TCRdb stores in-frame clones only, minus some. The table lists about 67,000 clones, less than 90% of them singletons, with 21% in the top ten. The genes are TRBV28 and TRBJ2-1; D might be TRBD1 (5 bases). This material consisted of peripheral blood, taken on day 0 of AZD1222 vaccination. This sequence was found in an adult in good health. CDR3 bases: TGTGCCAGCAGTTTGGCAGGGCGCTCCTACAATGAGCAGTTCTTC. Its translation is CASSLAGRSYNEQFF. Full variable domain (remainder filled in from reference TRBV28 and TRBJ2-1): DVKVTQSSRYLVKRTGEKVFLECVQDMDHENMFWYRQDPGLGLRLIYFSYDVKMKEKGDIPEGYSVSREKKERFSLILESASTNQTSMYLCASSLAGRSYNEQFFGPGTRLTVL.